There are a few counts of the clone carrying this T cell receptor beta chain. The antigen remains unidentified. CDR1 is SGHTA and CDR2 is FQGNSA in the germline V gene. The V and J ends lost 5 bases and 1 base, in that order; junction bases with no gene match: 7. CDR3 length: 17 amino acids. The sample comes from a study of early T cells in non-severe SARS-CoV-2 infection. Study at large: Sequenced bulk RNA came from whole blood that was unsorted, and chains were unpaired.

Study-level points and caveats: Anti-spike CD8 responses were favored in VDJdb matching, and private and CD4 specificities were missed.

Individual cDNA molecules were tagged with unique molecular identifiers. One entry per CDR3 protein results from TCRdb running MiXCR on the 5' RACE reads. Among 70,000 to 85,000 distinct CDR3 sequences listed, around 13% were seen once. The chain has TRBV7-2 and TRBJ1-4, with 10 bases aligning to TRBD1. The sample was whole blood. The TCR sequence derives from an adult who was a healthcare worker with PCR-confirmed SARS-CoV-2 infection or an uninfected control (not recorded which). CDR3 sequence: CASSGDRGGGTNEKLFF. CDR3 DNA sequence: TGTGCCAGCAGCGGGGACAGGGGCGGTGGAACTAATGAAAAACTGTTTTTT.